A selection of T cell receptor beta chains follows, all from one sample in a study of shared clonotypes between healthy human individuals. Method: immunoSEQ multiplex PCR; TCRdb's copy keeps in-frame clones and lacks some. The data hold over a million clones, with approximately 97% observed a single time. Sequenced sample: naive CD4+ T cells sorted from blood. Source of these receptors: a man aged 25 to 45 in good health. Both conserved end residues are part of each CDR3. D genes are given only for firm matches. Size is omitted from some rows. Given values are once, few, many or a class for expanded clones.

d_call	cdr3_length	v_call	clone_size	j_call	cdr3_aa	cdr3_nt
-	12	TRBV10-2	-	TRBJ2-3	CASIATADTQYF	TGCGCCAGCATCGCAACAGCAGATACGCAGTATTTT
TRBD2	13	TRBV2	-	TRBJ2-1	CASLGGIYNEQFF	TGTGCCAGCCTCGGGGGGATCTACAATGAGCAGTTCTTC
-	15	TRBV11-2	-	TRBJ2-2	CASSLTRGHTGELFF	TGTGCCAGCAGCTTAACTCGGGGGCACACCGGGGAGCTGTTTTTT
-	13	TRBV7-6	-	TRBJ1-5	CASSLGVSQPQHF	TGTGCCAGCAGCTTAGGGGTTAGTCAGCCCCAGCATTTT
TRBD2	15	TRBV2	-	TRBJ2-2	CASMGTSVNTGELFF	TGTGCCAGCATGGGGACTAGCGTGAACACCGGGGAGCTGTTTTTT
-	14	TRBV29-1	-	TRBJ1-1	CSCKFGGVNTEAFF	TGCAGCTGTAAATTCGGGGGGGTGAACACTGAAGCTTTCTTT
-	15	TRBV27	once	TRBJ1-4	CASSLLGSTNEKLFF	TGTGCCAGCAGTTTGTTGGGTTCAACTAATGAAAAACTGTTTTTT
-	15	TRBV19	-	TRBJ1-1	CASSIHGTVGTEAFF	TGTGCCAGTAGTATTCATGGGACCGTTGGCACTGAAGCTTTCTTT
-	12	TRBV5-1	-	TRBJ1-1	CASSFPGTEAFF	TGCGCCAGCAGCTTTCCGGGGACTGAAGCTTTCTTT
-	14	TRBV18	-	TRBJ2-1	CASSPLNNHNEQFF	TGTGCCAGCTCACCACTAAACAACCACAATGAGCAGTTCTTC
-	12	TRBV29-1	-	TRBJ2-3	CSAWQGPHTQYF	TGCAGCGCGTGGCAGGGACCTCATACGCAGTATTTT
TRBD2	16	TRBV11-1	-	TRBJ2-4	CASSLALAVAKNIQYF	TGTGCCAGCAGCTTAGCCCTAGCGGTAGCCAAAAACATTCAGTACTTC
-	15	TRBV7-2	-	TRBJ1-1	CASSLAPTANTEAFF	TGTGCCAGCAGCTTAGCTCCGACAGCGAACACTGAAGCTTTCTTT
-	14	TRBV4-1	-	TRBJ2-7	CASSQAETNYEQYF	TGCGCCAGCAGCCAAGCAGAGACAAACTACGAGCAGTACTTC
-	12	TRBV29-1	-	TRBJ1-3	CSVEEGRNTIYF	TGCAGCGTTGAAGAGGGCCGAAACACCATATATTTT
-	16	TRBV7-9	once	TRBJ2-7	CASSPRGAVGGYEQYF	TGTGCCAGCAGCCCACGGGGGGCAGTCGGTGGCTACGAGCAGTACTTC
TRBD2	15	TRBV6-5	-	TRBJ2-7	CASTRLAGDSYEQYF	TGTGCCAGCACCAGACTAGCGGGGGACTCCTACGAGCAGTACTTC
-	15	TRBV18	once	TRBJ2-6	CASSLTKAGANVLTF	TGTGCCAGCTCACTGACAAAGGCTGGGGCCAACGTCCTGACTTTC
TRBD2	13	TRBV7-3	once	TRBJ2-2	CASGRAYTGELFF	TGTGCCAGCGGGAGGGCTTACACCGGGGAGCTGTTTTTT
-	15	TRBV7-8	-	TRBJ2-7	CASSLDLAASYEQYF	TGTGCCAGCAGCTTAGACCTAGCTGCCTCCTACGAGCAGTACTTC
-	16	TRBV18	-	TRBJ2-2	CASSPRQGFDTGELFF	TGTGCCAGCTCACCACGGCAGGGTTTCGACACCGGGGAGCTGTTTTTT
TRBD2	13	TRBV2	-	TRBJ2-1	CATSGGSYNEQFF	TGTGCCACCAGCGGGGGATCCTACAATGAGCAGTTCTTC
-	14	TRBV5-3	-	TRBJ2-3	CARSRPCDSKKQYF	TGTGCCAGAAGCCGCCCATGTGACTCAAAGAAGCAGTATTTT
-	13	TRBV6-5	-	TRBJ1-1	CASTNRMNTEAFF	TGTGCCAGCACCAACCGTATGAACACTGAAGCTTTCTTT
-	14	TRBV27	once	TRBJ2-1	CASGLVGSYNEQFF	TGTGCCAGCGGCCTCGTCGGATCCTACAATGAGCAGTTCTTC
TRBD1	15	TRBV5-1	-	TRBJ2-7	CASSLGGSSSYEQYF	TGCGCCAGCAGCTTAGGGGGCAGCAGCTCCTACGAGCAGTACTTC
-	11	TRBV28	-	TRBJ1-2	CASQQNYGYTF	TGTGCCAGTCAACAGAACTATGGCTACACCTTC
-	18	TRBV4-1	once	TRBJ1-4	CASSQAPQGGEVGEKLFF	TGCGCCAGCAGCCAAGCACCCCAAGGGGGGGAAGTAGGCGAAAAACTGTTTTTT
-	14	TRBV7-2	-	TRBJ2-3	CASELTHVTDTQYF	TGTGCCAGCGAGTTGACCCACGTCACAGATACGCAGTATTTT
-	15	TRBV30	once	TRBJ2-2	CAWSGGSANTGELFF	TGTGCCTGGAGTGGGGGCAGCGCGAACACCGGGGAGCTGTTTTTT
TRBD1	14	TRBV9	-	TRBJ2-7	CASSVGSGGYEQYF	TGTGCCAGCAGCGTAGGGTCAGGGGGTTACGAGCAGTACTTC
-	11	TRBV6-6	once	TRBJ1-1	CASTRGTEAFF	TGTGCCAGCACCCGGGGGACTGAAGCTTTCTTT
-	14	TRBV7-6	once	TRBJ1-4	CASSYSPTNEKLFF	TGTGCCAGCAGCTACTCTCCAACTAATGAAAAACTGTTTTTT
TRBD2	16	TRBV7-2	-	TRBJ2-7	CASSSLGSGSVGEQYF	TGTGCCAGCAGCTCTCTAGGTAGCGGGAGCGTGGGTGAGCAGTACTTC
TRBD1	16	TRBV18	-	TRBJ1-2	CASSPRRNTGAYGYTF	TGTGCCAGCTCACCACGCCGTAATACAGGGGCGTATGGCTACACCTTC
TRBD2	16	TRBV11-3	-	TRBJ2-1	CASSQMTSGSYNEQFF	TGTGCCAGCAGCCAAATGACTAGCGGTTCCTACAATGAGCAGTTCTTC
TRBD2	13	TRBV6-6	-	TRBJ2-7	CASRSGGAYEQYF	TGTGCCAGCCGATCGGGAGGTGCCTACGAGCAGTACTTC
-	16	TRBV18	-	TRBJ2-2	CASSPELTGLTGELFF	TGTGCCAGCTCACCCGAACTTACGGGACTCACCGGGGAGCTGTTTTTT
-	14	TRBV27	-	TRBJ2-7	CASSLGVPPYEQYF	TGTGCCAGCAGTTTAGGGGTTCCTCCCTACGAGCAGTACTTC
-	13	TRBV29-1	-	TRBJ2-5	CSVVWDLRETQYF	TGCAGCGTTGTCTGGGACTTGCGGGAGACCCAGTACTTC
-	13	TRBV9	-	TRBJ2-2	CASSVQVVGELFF	TGTGCCAGCAGCGTACAGGTGGTCGGGGAGCTGTTTTTT
TRBD2	18	TRBV15	-	TRBJ2-1	CATSSDGLAGVSYNEQFF	TGTGCCACCAGCAGCGATGGACTAGCGGGAGTATCCTACAATGAGCAGTTCTTC
-	14	TRBV11-2	-	TRBJ1-4	CASSQSWGGEKLFF	TGTGCCAGCAGCCAATCTTGGGGAGGGGAAAAACTGTTTTTT
TRBD1	14	TRBV5-1	-	TRBJ2-5	CASSSRTGLETQYF	TGCGCCAGCAGCTCCCGGACAGGTCTAGAGACCCAGTACTTC
-	13	TRBV30	-	TRBJ2-3	CAWSRTVGDTQYF	TGTGCCTGGAGTCGGACCGTAGGAGATACGCAGTATTTT
-	16	TRBV19	once	TRBJ2-6	CASSPDSFSGANVLTF	TGTGCCAGTAGTCCGGACAGCTTCTCTGGGGCCAACGTCCTGACTTTC
TRBD2	12	TRBV7-6	-	TRBJ2-1	CASRGAGDEQFF	TGTGCCAGCCGAGGGGCGGGAGATGAGCAGTTCTTC
-	14	TRBV5-1	-	TRBJ2-3	CASSGGQFTDTQYF	TGCGCCAGCAGCGGAGGACAGTTCACAGATACGCAGTATTTT
-	14	TRBV5-1	-	TRBJ1-1	CASSDPGRGTEAFF	TGCGCCAGCAGCGATCCTGGTCGGGGCACTGAAGCTTTCTTT
TRBD2	16	TRBV7-3	-	TRBJ2-1	CASSLTRTSGLNEQFF	TGTGCCAGCAGCCTAACCAGGACTAGCGGACTCAATGAGCAGTTCTTC
-	16	TRBV5-6	-	TRBJ2-5	CASSLGFGGPGKTQYF	TGTGCCAGCAGCTTGGGTTTCGGGGGGCCTGGAAAGACCCAGTACTTC
-	13	TRBV15	-	TRBJ1-2	CATSRDLQGGYTF	TGTGCCACCAGCAGAGATCTGCAGGGAGGCTACACCTTC
-	13	TRBV18	-	TRBJ2-7	CASSPLTPDEQYF	TGTGCCAGCTCACCACTCACTCCCGACGAGCAGTACTTC
TRBD1	16	TRBV6-5	-	TRBJ1-3	CASSFGTGLGGNTIYF	TGTGCCAGCAGTTTTGGGACAGGGCTGGGTGGAAACACCATATATTTT
TRBD1	15	TRBV7-2	-	TRBJ2-2	CASSVLGGASGELFF	TGTGCCAGCAGCGTATTAGGGGGCGCATCCGGGGAGCTGTTTTTT
-	13	TRBV9	-	TRBJ2-5	CASSVDGKETQYF	TGTGCCAGCAGCGTAGACGGAAAAGAGACCCAGTACTTC
TRBD2	13	TRBV25-1	-	TRBJ2-7	CASSSGGAYEQYF	TGTGCCAGCAGTTCCGGGGGGGCCTACGAGCAGTACTTC